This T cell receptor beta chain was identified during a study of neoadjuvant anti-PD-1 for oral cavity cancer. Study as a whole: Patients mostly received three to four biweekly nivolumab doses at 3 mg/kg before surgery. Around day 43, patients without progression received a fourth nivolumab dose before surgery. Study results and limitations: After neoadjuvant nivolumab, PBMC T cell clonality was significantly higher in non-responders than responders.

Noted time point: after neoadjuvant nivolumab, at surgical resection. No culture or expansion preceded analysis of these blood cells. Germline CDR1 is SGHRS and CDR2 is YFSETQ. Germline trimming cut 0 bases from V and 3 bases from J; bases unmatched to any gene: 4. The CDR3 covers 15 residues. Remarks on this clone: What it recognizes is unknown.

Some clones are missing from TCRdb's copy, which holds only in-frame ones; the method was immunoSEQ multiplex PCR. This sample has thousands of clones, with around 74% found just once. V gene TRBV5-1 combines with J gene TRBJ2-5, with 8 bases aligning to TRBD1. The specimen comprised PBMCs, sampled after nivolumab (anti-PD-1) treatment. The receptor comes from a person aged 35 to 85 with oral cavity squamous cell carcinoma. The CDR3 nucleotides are TGCGCCAGCAGCTTGGGTGCAGGGGGCAAAGAGACCCAGTACTTC. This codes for CASSLGAGGKETQYF.